The 15 T cell receptor beta chains below come from one sample, sequenced in a study of blood T cell repertoires in COVID-19. Generated by immunoSEQ multiplex PCR, the TCRdb table keeps only in-frame clones and is missing some. In the table there are 87,000 or so clones, around 85% of which are singletons. Sequencing was done on a sample of peripheral blood. All receptors derive from an elderly woman with COVID-19, enrolled during active disease.

The gene calls are TRBV2 and TRBJ1-4, with 10 bases fitting TRBD1. CDR1 SNHLY and CDR2 FYNNEI come from the germline V gene. The J segment lost 7 bases and the V segment lost 3 bases, leaving 5 bases of the junction unmatched. The CDR3 loop spans 15 amino acids. The CDR3 sequence is CASSDRQGAFEKLFF. DNA of the CDR3: TGTGCCAGCAGTGACAGACAGGGGGCGTTTGAAAAACTGTTTTTT. Combining the CDR3 with reference TRBV2 and TRBJ1-4 gives the whole variable domain EPEVTQTPSHQVTQMGQEVILRCVPISNHLYFYWYRQILGQKVEFLVSFYNNEISEKSEIFDDQFSVERPDGSNFTLKIRSTKLEDSAMYFCASSDRQGAFEKLFFGSGTQLSVL.

V and J are TRBV12-3 or TRBV12-4 and TRBJ1-2; no firm D call. The CDR3 loop spans 12 amino acids. The ends were cut back, 1 base at V and 8 bases at J, with 8 bases in the middle. The DNA of the CDR3 is TGTGCCAGCAGTTTAGGTTCGGTGGGCTACACCTTC. Translation gives CASSLGSVGYTF.

DNA for the CDR3: TGCGCCAGCAGTTTAGACAGGGGGAAGACCCAGTACTTC. Its protein product is CASSLDRGKTQYF. The genes are TRBV10-1 and TRBJ2-5; 9 bases align to TRBD1. Trimming removed 5 bases from V and 6 bases from J; junction bases left unmatched: 4. The CDR3 is made up of 13 amino acids. The germline V gene has CDR1 WNHNN and CDR2 SYGVQD (reference sequence).

The chain carries TRBV19 and TRBJ2-1, with D tentatively TRBD1 (6 bases). The CDR3 totals 16 residues. The V gene's germline CDR1 is LNHDA and CDR2 SQIVND (reference sequence). Deletions cut 5 bases from V and 6 bases from J, with 20 bases between. CDR3 nucleotides: TGTGCCAGTAGTTTAAAGACAGGAGCTTTGATCAATGAGCAGTTCTTC. As protein: CASSLKTGALINEQFF.

The chain carries TRBV19 and TRBJ2-1; the D is unclear. V was cut by 1 base and J by 4 bases, with 5 bases left in between. Germline V lookup: CDR1 LNHDA, CDR2 SQIVND (reference sequence). This CDR3 has 13 amino acids. This chain's CDR3 is CASSIARYNEQFF. CDR3 in DNA: TGTGCCAGTAGTATAGCCCGTTACAATGAGCAGTTCTTC.

This clone was observed once. V gene TRBV10-3 combines with J gene TRBJ1-2, with 7 bases matching TRBD1. J was trimmed by 4 bases and V by 7 bases; bases with no gene match: 9. Looked up from germline, CDR1 is ENHRY and CDR2 is SYGVKD. This CDR3 region has 14 residues. Here the CDR3 reads CAITRGQGRYGYTF. The DNA of the CDR3 is TGTGCCATCACGAGGGGGCAGGGGCGCTATGGCTACACCTTC.

There are a few counts of this clone. The gene calls are TRBV9 and TRBJ1-4; D remains ambiguous. Trimming stripped 4 bases from V and 8 bases from J, with 15 bases between. The CDR3 totals 14 residues. The germline CDR1 and CDR2 sequences are SGDLS and YYNGEE. The CDR3 protein is CASSPPGTDEKLFF. CDR3 in DNA: TGTGCCAGCAGCCCACCGGGAACAGACGAAAAACTGTTTTTT.

The genes are TRBV5-1 and TRBJ2-6; TRBD2 matches 12 bases. V dropped 1 base and J dropped 3; count of bases not matched to a gene: 5. The length of the CDR3 is 18 residues. Germline values: CDR1 SGHRS, CDR2 YFSETQ. This chain's CDR3 is CASSLSASGRGGANVLTF. The CDR3 DNA reads TGCGCCAGCAGCTTGTCGGCTAGCGGGAGGGGTGGGGCCAACGTCCTGACTTTC.

CDR3 sequence: CASWDSGIAGELFF. For the CDR3, the DNA is TGTGCCAGTTGGGATAGCGGGATTGCCGGGGAGCTGTTTTTT. The rearrangement joins TRBV19 to TRBJ2-2, with 8 bases that match TRBD2. J was trimmed by 6 bases and V by 8 bases; bases with no gene match: 8. The germline CDR1 and CDR2 sequences are LNHDA and SQIVND (reference sequence). This CDR3 is 14 amino acids long.

The chain couples TRBV5-1 to TRBJ1-2; D call uncertain. The CDR3 loop spans 16 amino acids. Germline V gives CDR1 SGHRS, CDR2 YFSETQ. V lost 4 bases, J lost 3 bases, and 19 bases lay in between. CDR3 sequence: CASSPTIWTGDYGYTF. The CDR3, as DNA: TGCGCCAGCAGCCCTACTATCTGGACTGGAGACTATGGCTACACCTTC.

This clone was counted between two and nine times. CDR3 sequence reads: CASSLTGGSYEQYF. CDR3 coding DNA: TGCGCCAGCAGCCTAACAGGGGGCTCCTACGAGCAGTACTTC. The V gene is TRBV4-3, the J gene TRBJ2-7, with TRBD1 identical over 8 bases. V trimming: 4 bases; J trimming: 0 bases; junction bases outside the gene matches: 2. Germline V gene lookup returns CDR1 LGHNA and CDR2 YSLEER. The CDR3 has 14 residues.

This clone was seen a single time. V and J are TRBV18 and TRBJ2-1; the D gene is possibly TRBD2 (6 bases). Trimming removed 2 bases at V and 2 bases at J, with 13 bases between. Germline values: CDR1 KGHSH, CDR2 LQKENI. The CDR3 runs to 16 residues. CDR3 coding DNA: TGTGCCAGCTCACCAGGGCGACGGGGGACCTACAATGAGCAGTTCTTC. Residues: CASSPGRRGTYNEQFF.

The chain employs TRBV19 and TRBJ2-5; weak D call: TRBD2 (7 bases). Germline lookup yields CDR1 LNHDA and CDR2 SQIVND (reference sequence). V lost 2 bases and J 5 bases, leaving 12 bases between the germline ends. The CDR3 has 14 amino acids. CDR3 sequence: CASSIRGGEETQYF. The CDR3 bases are TGTGCCAGTAGTATACGAGGGGGGGAGGAGACCCAGTACTTC.

This chain links TRBV7-9 with TRBJ1-2; 9 bases are a match to TRBD1. With 7 bases clipped from V and 4 bases from J, the junction kept 4 bases outside the gene matches. The CDR3 is 13 amino acids. CDR1 is SEHNR and CDR2 is FQNEAQ in the germline V gene (reference sequence). CDR3 bases: TGTGCCAGCAACCCGACAGGGGGCTATGGCTACACCTTC. Its translation: CASNPTGGYGYTF.

The chain joins TRBV5-1 to TRBJ2-5; TRBD1 agrees at 7 bases. J gave up 5 bases and V 4 bases, and 8 bases lay outside the gene matches. Germline lookup yields CDR1 SGHRS and CDR2 YFSETQ. The CDR3 runs to 14 residues. CDR3 nucleotide sequence: TGCGCCAGCAGCACGGAAAGGGGGCCGGAGACCCAGTACTTC. It encodes CASSTERGPETQYF.